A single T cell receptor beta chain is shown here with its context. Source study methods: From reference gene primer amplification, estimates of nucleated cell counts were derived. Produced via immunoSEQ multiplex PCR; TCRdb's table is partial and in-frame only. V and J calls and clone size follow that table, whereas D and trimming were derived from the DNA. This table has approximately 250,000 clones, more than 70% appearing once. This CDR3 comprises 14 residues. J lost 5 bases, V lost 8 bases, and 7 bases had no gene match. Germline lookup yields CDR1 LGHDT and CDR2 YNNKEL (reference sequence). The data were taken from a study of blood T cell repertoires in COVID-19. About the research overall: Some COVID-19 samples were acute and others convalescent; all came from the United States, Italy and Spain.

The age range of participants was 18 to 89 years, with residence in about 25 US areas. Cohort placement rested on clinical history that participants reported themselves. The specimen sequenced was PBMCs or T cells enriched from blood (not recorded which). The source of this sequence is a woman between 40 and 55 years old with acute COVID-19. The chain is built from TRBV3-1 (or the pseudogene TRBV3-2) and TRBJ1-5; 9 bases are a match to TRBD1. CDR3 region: CASGTGLKDQPQHF. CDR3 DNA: TGTGCCAGCGGGACAGGGTTGAAGGATCAGCCCCAGCATTTT.